This T cell receptor (beta chain) was found in a study of OX40 agonist ivuxolimab in advanced cancers. Regarding the research as a whole: Ivuxolimab was an agonistic, fully human IgG2 monoclonal antibody directed against OX40 (CD134), a costimulatory receptor. Intravenous ivuxolimab was administered to patients every 2 weeks at six dose levels: 0.01, 0.1, 0.3, 1.5, 3 and 10 mg/kg. Among the approximately 54 dose-escalation patients, approximately 20 had hepatocellular carcinoma, roughly 15 melanoma, 9 renal cell carcinoma and 9 head and neck cancer. In the dose-escalation cohort, approximately 82% of patients were male, and the mean age was approximately 60 years, with a range of about 20 to 79. Prior anti-PD-1, anti-PD-L1 or anti-CTLA-4 therapy was permitted, and checkpoint inhibitors had been received by less than 45% of dose-escalation patients. Three dose-escalation patients achieved partial responses, one with hepatocellular carcinoma and two with cutaneous melanoma. The purpose of peripheral TCRbeta sequencing was to test whether ivuxolimab changed TCR sequence diversity and led to clonal T-cell expansion. The paper describes the monotherapy dose-escalation part (N of about 47 patients) of the phase I trial of ivuxolimab.

Germline trimming: 4 bases from V, 6 bases from J; junction bases outside gene matches: 16. As encoded in the germline V gene, CDR1 is SGHRS while CDR2 is YFSETQ. The CDR3, cysteine through phenylalanine, is 18 amino acids long. Only the CDR3 part of the read is kept: 54 bases, read in frame from the first base. The trial excluded patients who had a history of autoimmune disease or who were on systemic immunosuppression. In every dose cohort, peripheral blood was drawn for TCR sequencing at baseline, cycle 4 day 1, and cycle 7 day 1. Samples were obtained from an open-label, multicenter, first-in-human phase I dose-escalation trial of ivuxolimab. Adults with locally advanced or metastatic melanoma, renal cell, hepatocellular, or head and neck squamous cell carcinoma were enrolled in the trial. Before TCR sequencing, CD4+ and CD8+ T cells were separately sorted from peripheral blood. Results the study describes overall, beyond this receptor: In the 0.1-3.0 mg/kg groups, partial responders were among the patients with the lowest normalized peripheral clonal expansion, particularly in CD8+ T cells. After ivuxolimab, expanded clones were on average more numerous among CD8+ T cells than among CD4+ T cells. The antigen specificity of the clonally expanded peripheral T cells was not determined. Clonal expansion of both CD4+ and CD8+ blood T cells was observed from baseline to week 6 at doses 0.1 to 3.0 mg/kg. Low levels of normalized T-cell clonal expansion were also seen in some nonresponding patients.

With regard to this clone: No antigen is known for it. No qualities accompany the bases; no much larger clone lies one base away.

Genomic DNA was isolated from the sorted cells so that the TCRbeta CDR3 region could be sequenced. The immunoSEQ Assay was used for sequencing of TCRbeta CDR3 regions. TCRdb's version of the immuneACCESS table is confined to in-frame rearrangements and falls short of the full clone set. An unresolved V gene accounts for under half of the shortfall where checked; the remainder is of unknown origin. Counted in this sample were 85,000 to 120,000 clones; just over 90% of them appeared once. The biggest ten clones account for 0.48% of the sample. This chain is built from TRBV5-1 and TRBJ2-3, and TRBD2 matches 11 of the central bases. The input for sequencing was CD4+ or CD8+ T cells sorted from blood, taken in a trial of the OX40 agonist ivuxolimab. The sequence came from an adult with an advanced solid tumor such as melanoma, head and neck, liver or kidney cancer. The DNA sequence is TGCGCCAGCAGCACCGGTTACCTTAGCGGGGGGGCCAGGGATACGCAGTATTTT. Its protein product is CASSTGYLSGGARDTQYF.